This T cell receptor beta chain is from a study of radiotherapy plus CTLA-4 blockade in lung cancer. For the study at large: Of the patients, 15% to 20% showed objective responses and about 29% attained disease control. Findings and caveats of the study: Blood saw expansion of tumor-derived TCR clones after radiotherapy plus ipilimumab. Together with interferon-beta, which increased in serum after radiation, early dynamic changes in blood T cell clones were reportedly the best predictors of response.

Method: immunoSEQ multiplex PCR; TCRdb's copy keeps in-frame clones and lacks some. This sample has about 84,000 clones, with 72% found just once. This clone was counted a few times. Its antigen is not known. The germline V gene has CDR1 SGHTS and CDR2 YDEGEE. This CDR3 spans 17 amino acids. Trimming cost V 4 bases and J 3 bases, with 22 bases left between them. Patients with chemo-refractory metastatic non-small-cell lung cancer received focal radiation plus CTLA-4 blockade with ipilimumab. Source: peripheral blood, taken from a patient treated with radiotherapy plus ipilimumab. The chain carries TRBV5-8 and TRBJ1-2; a weak D match, TRBD1 (5 bases). The TCR sequence derives from a human donor with non-small cell lung cancer that progressed on radiotherapy plus ipilimumab. The CDR3 loop reads CASSQLTSAPGDYGYTF. In DNA, the CDR3 is TGTGCCAGCAGCCAACTTACCTCGGCCCCGGGGGACTATGGCTACACCTTC. Variable domain in full (rest from reference TRBV5-8 and TRBJ1-2): EAGVTQSPTHLIKTRGQQATLRCSPISGHTSVYWYQQALGLGLQFLLWYDEGEERNRGNFPPRFSGRQFPNYSSELNVNALELEDSALYLCASSQLTSAPGDYGYTFGSGTRLTVV.